A single T cell receptor beta chain is shown here with its context. CDR3 length equals 14 residues. The V and J ends lost 1 base and 4 bases respectively, with 9 bases between them. Germline-derived CDR1 and CDR2 are LNHDA and SQIVND (reference sequence). This entry comes from a study of CD8 T cells in Susac syndrome. After extraction with the RNeasy kit, about 0.45 to 1 ug of the RNA was reverse transcribed using random hexamers. Amplification of TCR beta CDR3 was carried out by immunoSEQ multiplex PCR, which covered 54 Vbeta and 13 Jbeta segments. TCRdb analysed the immunoSEQ multiplex PCR reads with MiXCR anew, one entry per CDR3 protein. This table has approximately 54,000 distinct CDR3 sequences, about 95% appearing once.

Sequencing used CD8+ T cells from PBMCs. The source is a human donor with Susac syndrome. The rearrangement joins TRBV19 to TRBJ2-3, with D possibly called TRBD1 or TRBD2 (5 bases each). The CDR3: CASSIAGTADTQYF. CDR3 nucleotide sequence: TGTGCCAGTAGTATAGCGGGGACCGCAGATACGCAGTATTTT.